Below, 21 T cell receptor beta chains from the same sample are listed, as sequenced in a study of T cell responses to AZD1222 COVID-19 vaccine. Profiled with immunoSEQ multiplex PCR; TCRdb holds only in-frame clones, not every one. Here the sample spans about 140,000 clones, about 91% being singletons. Sequenced here: peripheral blood, sampled on day 0 of AZD1222 vaccination. The receptors shown here come from an adult in good health.

The chain combines TRBV21-1 with TRBJ1-5; whether TRBD1, the table's D call, matches the DNA was not checked. TRBV21-1 is designated a pseudogene. The CDR3 is made up of 16 amino acids. DNA for the CDR3: TGTGCCAGCAGCAAAGGCGGAGGGGGCGGGAATCAGCCCCAGCATTTT. Translation: CASSKGGGGGNQPQHF.

The V call is TRBV14, the J call TRBJ2-5; D remains ambiguous. The CDR3 spans 14 residues. From germline, CDR1 is SGHDN and CDR2 FVKESK. V was cut by 0 bases and J by 5 bases, with 10 bases left in between. The CDR3 nucleotides read TGTGCCAGCAGCCAAGATGGCCTATTTGAGACCCAGTACTTC. Its protein is CASSQDGLFETQYF.

The CDR3 loop is CASIYDRGSNQPQHF. CDR3 nucleotide sequence: TGTGCCAGCATCTACGACAGGGGGAGCAATCAGCCCCAGCATTTT. V gene TRBV6-5 combines with J gene TRBJ1-5; 9 bases are a match to TRBD1. Per the germline V gene, CDR1 is MNHEY and CDR2 is SVGAGI. V lost 7 bases, J lost 1 base, and 5 bases stayed unmatched. This CDR3 is 15 amino acids long.

This chain connects TRBV20-1 to TRBJ1-5; D is possibly TRBD1 (5 bases). In germline, CDR1 is DFQATT, CDR2 SNEGSKA (reference sequence). This CDR3 has 11 residues. The V end was cut by 3 bases, the J end by 9 bases, with 9 bases between. Here the CDR3 DNA reads TGCAGTGCTAGGCAGGGTCTGCCCCAGCATTTT. This encodes CSARQGLPQHF.

CDR3: CASSLPGLAGETQYF. The CDR3 region has the DNA TGTGCCAGCAGCTTACCGGGACTAGCGGGAGAGACCCAGTACTTC. The chain employs TRBV5-4 and TRBJ2-5, with 12 bases identical to TRBD2. With V trimmed by 2 bases and J by 4 bases, 3 bases remained unmatched. The CDR3 extends over 15 amino acids. Germline assignment: CDR1 SGHNT and CDR2 YYREEE (reference sequence).

This clone has a handful of counts. V and J are TRBV15 and TRBJ1-4; weak D call: TRBD1 (6 bases). The germline CDR1 and CDR2 sequences are LNHNV and YYDKDF (reference sequence). The CDR3 is 17 residues long. V lost 0 bases to trimming and J lost 8 bases, with 19 bases between them. The CDR3 is CATSRDWSRGEGEKLFF. As DNA, the CDR3 is TGTGCCACCAGCAGAGATTGGAGCAGGGGAGAAGGAGAAAAACTGTTTTTT. The entire variable domain, with the rest obtained from reference TRBV15 and TRBJ1-4, is as follows: DAMVIQNPRYQVTQFGKPVTLSCSQTLNHNVMYWYQQKSSQAPKLLFHYYDKDFNNEADTPDNFQSRRPNTSFCFLDIRSPGLGDTAMYLCATSRDWSRGEGEKLFFGSGTQLSVL.

The rearrangement links TRBV5-1 to TRBJ1-4, with a possible D match to TRBD1 (5 bases). Trimming cost V 1 base and J 5 bases, with 12 bases left between them. Germline CDR1 reads SGHRS; CDR2 reads YFSETQ. The CDR3 has 15 residues. The CDR3 DNA reads TGCGCCAGCAGCTTGCGGGGCCTCAACAATGAAAAACTGTTTTTT. This gives the protein CASSLRGLNNEKLFF.

This chain links TRBV28 with TRBJ2-3; 7 bases are shared with TRBD1. CDR1 and CDR2 (germline): MDHEN, SYDVKM. The CDR3 runs to 14 residues. J gave up 4 bases and V 2 bases, and 3 bases lay outside the gene matches. The CDR3 loop reads CASSLQGGADTQYF. The CDR3 DNA follows: TGTGCCAGCAGTTTACAAGGGGGCGCAGATACGCAGTATTTT.

V usage is TRBV11-2 and J usage is TRBJ2-4, with D tentatively TRBD2 (5 bases). V was clipped by 3 bases and J by 7 bases, with 19 bases between them. Germline V gene lookup returns CDR1 SGHAT and CDR2 FQNNGV. This CDR3 region has 16 residues. The CDR3 here is CASSFERGRSGNIQYF. The CDR3 DNA reads as TGTGCCAGCAGCTTCGAGAGAGGGCGATCGGGGAACATTCAGTACTTC. The whole variable domain, remainder taken from reference TRBV11-2 and TRBJ2-4, is EAGVAQSPRYKIIEKRQSVAFWCNPISGHATLYWYQQILGQGPKLLIQFQNNGVVDDSQLPKDRFSAERLKGVDSTLKIQPAKLEDSAVYLCASSFERGRSGNIQYFGAGTRLSVL.

Only one count was recorded for this clone. This chain connects TRBV9 to TRBJ2-2; TRBD1 might be the D (6 bases). V lost 3 bases, J lost 4 bases, and 16 bases lay in between. The CDR3 runs 16 residues. Germline values: CDR1 SGDLS, CDR2 YYNGEE. The CDR3 coding sequence is TGTGCCAGCAGCGCTCACAGGGCTTGGGGCACCGGGGAGCTGTTTTTT. Its translation is CASSAHRAWGTGELFF. Complete variable domain (other parts from reference TRBV9 and TRBJ2-2): DSGVTQTPKHLITATGQRVTLRCSPRSGDLSVYWYQQSLDQGLQFLIQYYNGEERAKGNILERFSAQQFPDLHSELNLSSLELGDSALYFCASSAHRAWGTGELFFGEGSRLTVL.

The chain recombines TRBV11-2 with TRBJ2-1; D remains unclear. Germline lookup yields CDR1 SGHAT and CDR2 FQNNGV. The CDR3 runs to 13 residues. Trimming cost V 3 bases and J 2 bases, with 5 bases left between them. The CDR3 DNA is TGTGCCAGCAGCTTGGGGACCTACAATGAGCAGTTCTTC. Protein product: CASSLGTYNEQFF.

V gene TRBV6-5 combines with J gene TRBJ2-5, with 8 bases matching TRBD1. The CDR3 is 14 residues long. CDR1 MNHEY and CDR2 SVGAGI come from the germline V gene. Trimming removed 11 bases from V and 5 bases from J; junction bases left unmatched: 13. The CDR3 DNA reads as TGTGCCGGACAGGACAGGGCCTACCGGGAGACCCAGTACTTC. It is translated as CAGQDRAYRETQYF.

The chain carries TRBV3-1 (or the pseudogene TRBV3-2) and TRBJ2-1; D may be TRBD2 (6 bases). Trimming removed 0 bases at V and 6 bases at J, with 24 bases between. Germline loops: CDR1 LGHDT, CDR2 YNNKEL (reference sequence). This CDR3 spans 19 amino acids. CDR3 sequence reads: CASSQECGFGGGVSNEQFF. CDR3 coding DNA: TGTGCCAGCAGCCAAGAATGTGGCTTCGGGGGAGGAGTGAGCAATGAGCAGTTCTTC.

This clone has just one count. The CDR3 sequence: CASSSGTRNTEAFF. The CDR3 DNA reads TGTGCCAGCAGTTCCGGGACGCGGAACACTGAAGCTTTCTTT. J is TRBJ1-1 and V is TRBV7-9, with a tentative D call TRBD1 (5 bases). CDR1 is SEHNR and CDR2 is FQNEAQ in the germline V gene (reference sequence). Trimming pared 6 bases from V and 1 base from J, leaving 12 bases between. The CDR3 consists of 14 residues.

The chain uses TRBV5-4 and TRBJ1-1, with D unclear. The germline CDR1 and CDR2 sequences are SGHNT and YYREEE (reference sequence). With 0 bases removed from V and 10 bases from J, the gap between germline ends came to 10 bases. This CDR3 has 12 amino acids. CDR3 residues: CASSLDGSGAFF. In DNA form, the CDR3 reads TGTGCCAGCAGCTTGGACGGATCCGGAGCTTTCTTT. Based on the CDR3 plus reference TRBV5-4 and TRBJ1-1, the full variable domain is ETGVTQSPTHLIKTRGQQVTLRCSSQSGHNTVSWYQQALGQGPQFIFQYYREEENGRGNFPPRFSGLQFPNYSSELNVNALELDDSALYLCASSLDGSGAFFGQGTRLTVV.

This clone has only a few counts. The CDR3 DNA sequence: TGTGCCAGCAGCTTGGGGACTAGCCATGGCGAGCAGTACTTC. Translation: CASSLGTSHGEQYF. The genes are TRBV7-8 and TRBJ2-7, with 9 bases matching TRBD2. V was pared by 3 bases and J by 6 bases, with 6 bases of the junction left unmatched. Germline V CDR1 and CDR2: SGHVS, FQNEAQ. The CDR3 contains 14 residues. The whole variable domain, remainder taken from reference TRBV7-8 and TRBJ2-7, is GAGVSQSPRYKVAKRGQDVALRCDPISGHVSLFWYQQALGQGPEFLTYFQNEAQLDKSGLPSDRFFAERPEGSVSTLKIQRTQQEDSAVYLCASSLGTSHGEQYFGPGTRLTVT.

This sequence joins TRBV29-1 and TRBJ1-2; TRBD1 might be the D (6 bases). Trimming took off 6 bases at V and 6 bases at J, with 14 bases between the two ends. This CDR3 contains 12 residues. The V gene's germline CDR1 is SQVTM and CDR2 ANQGSEA. The CDR3: CSVAGGADGYTF. As DNA, the CDR3 is TGCAGCGTCGCCGGGGGGGCGGATGGCTACACCTTC.

J is TRBJ2-3 and V is TRBV6-5, with D perhaps matching TRBD2 (7 bases). Trimming stripped 2 bases from V and 5 bases from J, with 14 bases between. The CDR3 covers 15 residues. CDR1 MNHEY and CDR2 SVGAGI come from the germline V gene. CDR3 residues: CASSYGGGTRDTQYF. DNA for the CDR3: TGTGCCAGCAGTTACGGGGGGGGGACACGAGATACGCAGTATTTT.

The genes are TRBV25-1 and TRBJ1-5; D gene unclear. This CDR3 spans 14 amino acids. The germline gives CDR1 MGHDK, CDR2 SYGVNS. Trimming cost V 4 bases and J 1 base, with 8 bases left between them. CDR3 bases: TGTGCCAGCAGTGCGGCGGGGAGCAATCAGCCCCAGCATTTT. Its protein is CASSAAGSNQPQHF.

The chain has TRBV18 and TRBJ1-3; D gene ambiguous. The CDR3 is 16 amino acids. The germline CDR1 and CDR2 sequences are KGHSH and LQKENI. Trimming removed 4 bases from V and 0 bases from J, with 13 bases in between. The DNA of the CDR3 is TGTGCCAGCTCACAGTCTGACCCTAGCTCTGGAAACACCATATATTTT. Protein sequence: CASSQSDPSSGNTIYF.

The chain links TRBV19 to TRBJ2-1, with D possibly TRBD2 on 6 matching bases. CDR1 LNHDA and CDR2 SQIVND come from the germline V gene (reference sequence). V was clipped by 5 bases and J by 8 bases, with 13 bases between them. The CDR3 has 13 residues. CDR3 DNA: TGTGCCAGTAGTCAGTCCGGGAGCTATGAGCAGTTCTTC. Translated: CASSQSGSYEQFF.